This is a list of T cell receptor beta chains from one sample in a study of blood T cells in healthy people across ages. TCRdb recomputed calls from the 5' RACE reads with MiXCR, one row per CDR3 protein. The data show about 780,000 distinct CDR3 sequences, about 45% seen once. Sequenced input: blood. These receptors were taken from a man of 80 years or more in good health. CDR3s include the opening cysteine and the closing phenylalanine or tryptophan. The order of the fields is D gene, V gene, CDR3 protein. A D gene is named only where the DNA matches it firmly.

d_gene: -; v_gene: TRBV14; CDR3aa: CASSLYSDNEQFF
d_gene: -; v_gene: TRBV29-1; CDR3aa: CSVESSRYNEQFF
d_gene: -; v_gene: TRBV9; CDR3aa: CASSVAISPNYGYTF
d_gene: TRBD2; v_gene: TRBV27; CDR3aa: CASSSILAGGPREQYF
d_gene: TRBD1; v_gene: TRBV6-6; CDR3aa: CASSYSLDRAEGYTF
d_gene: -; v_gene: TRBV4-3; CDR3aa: CASSQDLGRYGYTF
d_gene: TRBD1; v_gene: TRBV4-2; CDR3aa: CASSQGLGQYEETQYF
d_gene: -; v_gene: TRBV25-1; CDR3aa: CASSEAGIKKNIQYF
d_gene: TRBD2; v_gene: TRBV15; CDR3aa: CATSARLAGGVEQFF
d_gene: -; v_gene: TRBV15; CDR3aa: CATSRGQLDQPQHF
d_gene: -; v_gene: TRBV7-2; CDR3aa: CASRPTQNIQYF
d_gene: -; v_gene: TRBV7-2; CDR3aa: CASSQDWKVTGELFF
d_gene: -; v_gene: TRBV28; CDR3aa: CASSLRSGALSDTQYF
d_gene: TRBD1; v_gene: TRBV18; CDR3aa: CASSRIQTGDEQYF
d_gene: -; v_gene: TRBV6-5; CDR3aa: CASSPRDGADTQYF
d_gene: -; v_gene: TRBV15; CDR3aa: CATSRTVSTDTQYF
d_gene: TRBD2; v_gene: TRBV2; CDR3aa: CASSEGLAGGTDTQYF
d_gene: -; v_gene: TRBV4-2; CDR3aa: CASSQDPGPMNNEQFF
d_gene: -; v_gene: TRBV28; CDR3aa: CASSPQDLGIQYF
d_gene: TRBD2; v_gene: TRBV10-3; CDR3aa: CASSLAGGRGEEQYF
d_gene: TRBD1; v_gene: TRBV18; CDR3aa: CASSPGTGQVSYEQYF
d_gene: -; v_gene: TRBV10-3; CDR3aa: CAITQDPSYNEQFF
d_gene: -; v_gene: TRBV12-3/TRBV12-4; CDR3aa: CASSSLGEGFNEKLFF
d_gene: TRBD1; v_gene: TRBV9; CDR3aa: CASKTRDSESREKLFF
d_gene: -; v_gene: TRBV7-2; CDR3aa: CASSLRLPDTQYF
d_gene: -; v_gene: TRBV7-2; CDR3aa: CASSLVWGASNPDTQYF
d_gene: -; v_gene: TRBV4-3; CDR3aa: CASSQDMGSSVQYF
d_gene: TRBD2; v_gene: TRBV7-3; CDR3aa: CASSLLGLASNEQFF
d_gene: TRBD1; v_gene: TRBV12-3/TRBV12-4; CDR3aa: CASSYGDRAYERYF
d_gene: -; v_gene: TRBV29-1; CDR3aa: CSVEIFDEQYF
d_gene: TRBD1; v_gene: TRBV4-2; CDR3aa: CASSFDRVQETQYF
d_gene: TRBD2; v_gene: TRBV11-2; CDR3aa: CASSLSRTSGGGTDTQYF
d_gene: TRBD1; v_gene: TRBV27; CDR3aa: CASSLSIGGAGTQYF
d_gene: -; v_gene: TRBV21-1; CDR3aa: CASSSHRGVSYNEQFF
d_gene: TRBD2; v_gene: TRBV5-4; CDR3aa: CTSSGDSYEQYF
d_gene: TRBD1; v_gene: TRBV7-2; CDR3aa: CASSRGQDFIQYF
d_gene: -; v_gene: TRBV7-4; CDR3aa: CASSFQDRDASYNEQFF
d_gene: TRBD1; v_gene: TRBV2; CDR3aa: CASTTGSEQFF
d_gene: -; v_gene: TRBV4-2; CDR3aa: CASSQVLHLEQYF
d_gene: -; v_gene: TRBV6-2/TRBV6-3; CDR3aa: CASSYRVGEQFF
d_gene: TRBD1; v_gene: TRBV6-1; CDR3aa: CASSRMTGGTYEQYF
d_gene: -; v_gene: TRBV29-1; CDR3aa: CSVEGNRDEQYF
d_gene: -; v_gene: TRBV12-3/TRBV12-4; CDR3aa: CATARSTNEKLFF
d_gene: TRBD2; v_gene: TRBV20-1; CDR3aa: CSARDVAGGGDTDTQYF
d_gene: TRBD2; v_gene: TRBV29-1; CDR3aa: CSVGGTSGVYNEQYF
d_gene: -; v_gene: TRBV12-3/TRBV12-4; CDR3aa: CASSLGSSADTQYF
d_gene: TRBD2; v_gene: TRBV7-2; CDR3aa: CASSPAYLADEQYF
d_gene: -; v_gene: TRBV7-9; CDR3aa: CASSLDGRNIQYF
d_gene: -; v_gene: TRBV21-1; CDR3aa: CASSRVTEHQETQYF
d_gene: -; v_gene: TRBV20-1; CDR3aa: CSARTDKAGQYF
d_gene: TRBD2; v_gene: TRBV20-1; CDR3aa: CSAQRGSGGPYNEQFF
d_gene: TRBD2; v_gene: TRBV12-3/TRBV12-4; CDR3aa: CASSSSGRAKGNEQFF
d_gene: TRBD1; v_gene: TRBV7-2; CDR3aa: CASSSRDRGREQYF
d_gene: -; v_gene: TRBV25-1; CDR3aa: CASRDVKVGETQYF
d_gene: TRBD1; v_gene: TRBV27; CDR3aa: CASKEQGLETQYF
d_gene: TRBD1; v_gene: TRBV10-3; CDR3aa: CAISEPTGDHTEAFF